Listed below are T cell receptor beta chains from one sample, sequenced in a study of blood T cell repertoires in COVID-19. The protocol was immunoSEQ multiplex PCR, while the TCRdb copy is restricted to in-frame clones and leaves out a portion. The table records about 390,000 clones, 80% to 90% of them present only once. Sequences were obtained from PBMCs or T cells enriched from blood (not recorded which). These receptors were collected from a woman between 45 and 60 years old who had recovered from COVID-19. The CDR3 runs from the conserved cysteine through the conserved F or W. The D gene is left open where the match is weak. Part of the rows lack a size; the others show once, few, many or a class for expanded clones.

clone size: -
J gene: TRBJ1-5
V gene: TRBV24-1
D gene: TRBD1
CDR3 protein: CATSDAGTGSKSQPQHF
CDR3 DNA: TGTGCCACCAGTGACGCCGGGACAGGGTCGAAAAGTCAGCCCCAGCATTTT

clone size: once
J gene: TRBJ1-1
V gene: TRBV7-8
D gene: -
CDR3 protein: CASSLEDRHEAFF
CDR3 DNA: TGTGCCAGCAGCTTAGAGGACAGACATGAAGCTTTCTTT

clone size: -
J gene: TRBJ1-1
V gene: TRBV20-1
D gene: -
CDR3 protein: CSASQNGAGNTEAFF
CDR3 DNA: TGCAGTGCTAGTCAAAACGGTGCCGGGAACACTGAAGCTTTCTTT

clone size: few
J gene: TRBJ2-5
V gene: TRBV30
D gene: -
CDR3 protein: CAWSVITVKETQYF
CDR3 DNA: TGTGCCTGGAGTGTAATTACAGTTAAAGAGACCCAGTACTTC

clone size: -
J gene: TRBJ1-5
V gene: TRBV4-1
D gene: -
CDR3 protein: CASSRNRVSQPQHF
CDR3 DNA: TGCGCCAGCAGCCGCAACAGGGTTAGCCAGCCCCAGCATTTT

clone size: -
J gene: TRBJ2-7
V gene: TRBV28
D gene: TRBD2
CDR3 protein: CASSRGGDRGNYEQYF
CDR3 DNA: TGTGCCAGCAGTAGGGGAGGGGACCGCGGGAACTACGAGCAGTACTTC

clone size: -
J gene: TRBJ2-7
V gene: TRBV18
D gene: TRBD1
CDR3 protein: CASSPPGQGYEQYF
CDR3 DNA: TGTGCCAGCTCACCACCGGGACAGGGGTACGAGCAGTACTTC

clone size: -
J gene: TRBJ2-7
V gene: TRBV2
D gene: -
CDR3 protein: CASSYRAYEQYF
CDR3 DNA: TGTGCCAGCAGCTACAGGGCCTACGAGCAGTACTTC

clone size: -
J gene: TRBJ1-2
V gene: TRBV24-1
D gene: -
CDR3 protein: CATSDERGYGYTF
CDR3 DNA: TGTGCCACCAGTGACGAACGGGGATATGGCTACACCTTC

clone size: -
J gene: TRBJ1-1
V gene: TRBV5-1
D gene: TRBD1
CDR3 protein: CASTDTGGVYTEAFF
CDR3 DNA: TGCGCCAGCACCGATACAGGGGGCGTCTACACTGAAGCTTTCTTT

clone size: -
J gene: TRBJ1-2
V gene: TRBV18
D gene: -
CDR3 protein: CASEVGQGIGYTF
CDR3 DNA: TGTGCCAGCGAAGTAGGGCAGGGCATTGGCTACACCTTC

clone size: -
J gene: TRBJ2-1
V gene: TRBV3-1/TRBV3-2
D gene: TRBD2
CDR3 protein: CASSQTSGGMNEQFF
CDR3 DNA: TGTGCCAGCAGCCAGACTAGCGGGGGGATGAATGAGCAGTTCTTC

clone size: -
J gene: TRBJ2-2
V gene: TRBV29-1
D gene: TRBD1
CDR3 protein: CSVEGTGFGELFF
CDR3 DNA: TGCAGCGTTGAAGGGACAGGGTTTGGGGAGCTGTTTTTT

clone size: once
J gene: TRBJ1-5
V gene: TRBV28
D gene: -
CDR3 protein: CASSLQGNQPQHF
CDR3 DNA: TGTGCCAGCAGTTTACAGGGCAATCAGCCCCAGCATTTT

clone size: once
J gene: TRBJ1-1
V gene: TRBV2
D gene: -
CDR3 protein: CASSTRADNTEAFF
CDR3 DNA: TGTGCCAGCAGTACCAGGGCCGATAACACTGAAGCTTTCTTT

clone size: few
J gene: TRBJ1-5
V gene: TRBV10-3
D gene: TRBD1
CDR3 protein: CAISEGDRGNQPQHF
CDR3 DNA: TGTGCCATCAGTGAGGGTGACAGGGGCAATCAGCCCCAGCATTTT

clone size: -
J gene: TRBJ2-2
V gene: TRBV4-2
D gene: TRBD2
CDR3 protein: CASSQEGLAANTGELFF
CDR3 DNA: TGTGCCAGCAGCCAAGAGGGACTAGCGGCGAACACCGGGGAGCTGTTTTTT

clone size: -
J gene: TRBJ1-2
V gene: TRBV5-6
D gene: -
CDR3 protein: CASSPKWQGLGWARYGYTF
CDR3 DNA: TGTGCCAGCAGCCCGAAGTGGCAGGGTTTAGGCTGGGCGCGCTATGGCTACACCTTC

clone size: -
J gene: TRBJ1-2
V gene: TRBV18
D gene: TRBD1
CDR3 protein: CASSQRHTQSTGDYGYTF
CDR3 DNA: TGTGCCAGCTCACAAAGACATACCCAGTCTACAGGGGACTATGGCTACACCTTC

clone size: -
J gene: TRBJ2-3
V gene: TRBV30
D gene: TRBD2
CDR3 protein: CASRRGGLAGGITDTQYF
CDR3 DNA: TGTGCCTCCCGAAGGGGGGGACTAGCGGGGGGGATCACAGATACGCAGTATTTT